The 20 T cell receptor beta chains below come from one sample, sequenced in a study of blood T cell repertoires in COVID-19. Generated by immunoSEQ multiplex PCR, the TCRdb table keeps only in-frame clones and is missing some. The table has over 350,000 clones, 70% to 90% seen once. The source material was PBMCs or T cells enriched from blood (not recorded which). The origin of the receptors is a woman under 40 with acute COVID-19.

This clone was recorded once. This sequence joins TRBV2 and TRBJ1-5, with TRBD1 identical over 10 bases. The CDR3 totals 15 residues. Germline V gene data show CDR1 as SNHLY and CDR2 as FYNNEI. Losses at the gene ends were 7 bases for V and 9 bases for J; bases not matched to a gene: 12. CDR3 DNA: TGTGCCAGCACCTTCGGGACAGGGGTAGGTATGCCCCAGCATTTT. Its translation is CASTFGTGVGMPQHF.

The chain uses TRBV6-5 and TRBJ2-7; 9 positions match TRBD1. This CDR3 comprises 15 residues. Germline values: CDR1 MNHEY, CDR2 SVGAGI. V was pared by 6 bases and J by 3 bases, with 9 bases of the junction left unmatched. CDR3 in amino acids: CASRGIQGAYYEQYF. The DNA of the CDR3 is TGTGCCAGCAGGGGGATACAGGGGGCGTACTACGAGCAGTACTTC.

V gene TRBV14 combines with J gene TRBJ1-1; 10 bases agree with TRBD1. The germline V gene has CDR1 SGHDN and CDR2 FVKESK. The CDR3 is 15 amino acids. V dropped 0 bases and J dropped 4; count of bases not matched to a gene: 2. CDR3 residues: CASSQEDRGGTEAFF. The CDR3 nucleotides are TGTGCCAGCAGCCAAGAGGACAGGGGGGGCACTGAAGCTTTCTTT.

The chain employs TRBV11-2 and TRBJ2-1, with 8 bases fitting TRBD2. Germline-derived CDR1 and CDR2 are SGHAT and FQNNGV. The CDR3 has 15 residues. V shed 5 bases and J 1 base; nucleotides not matched to a gene: 4. DNA of the CDR3: TGTGCCAGCAGCCGTAGCGGGGTATCCTACAATGAGCAGTTCTTC. Translated: CASSRSGVSYNEQFF.

The CDR3 here is CASSLAGSQETQYF. The CDR3 DNA is TGTGCCAGCAGTTTAGCGGGGTCCCAAGAGACCCAGTACTTC. J is TRBJ2-5 and V is TRBV5-4, with TRBD2 matching 8 bases. Per the germline V gene, CDR1 is SGHNT and CDR2 is YYREEE (reference sequence). CDR3 length: 14 residues. The trim removed 5 bases at V and 1 base at J, leaving 4 bases unmatched. Using reference TRBV5-4 and TRBJ2-5 for the parts outside the CDR3, the full variable domain is ETGVTQSPTHLIKTRGQQVTLRCSSQSGHNTVSWYQQALGQGPQFIFQYYREEENGRGNFPPRFSGLQFPNYSSELNVNALELDDSALYLCASSLAGSQETQYFGPGTRLLVL.

The rearrangement uses TRBV6-2 or TRBV6-3 and TRBJ2-1; perhaps TRBD1 as D (8 bases). CDR3 length: 15 residues. With 2 bases removed from V and 7 bases from J, the gap between germline ends came to 15 bases. Germline V gene sequence: CDR1 MNHEY, CDR2 SVGEGT. In DNA form, the CDR3 reads TGTGCCAGCAGTTACCTTGGACAGGGAGGGAATGAGCAGTTCTTC. As protein: CASSYLGQGGNEQFF.

V gene TRBV5-1 combines with J gene TRBJ1-2, with D perhaps matching TRBD1 (5 bases). Germline V CDR1 and CDR2: SGHRS, YFSETQ. CDR3 length equals 13 residues. Trimming shortened V by 5 bases and J by 6 bases, and 14 bases separated the two germline ends. CDR3 residues: CASRRGTTDGYTF. The CDR3 DNA reads as TGCGCCAGCAGGAGAGGGACTACAGATGGCTACACCTTC.

The chain combines TRBV19 with TRBJ1-5; D call uncertain. The germline V and J ends were trimmed by 7 bases and 0 bases, with 10 bases remaining between them. Per germline, CDR1 LNHDA and CDR2 SQIVND (reference sequence). This CDR3 region has 14 residues. The CDR3 region has the DNA TGTGCCAGTAAGAGGGCATATAGCAATCAGCCCCAGCATTTT. Protein product: CASKRAYSNQPQHF.

The CDR3 bases are TGTGCCAGCACCCTAGATGGAAACACCATATATTTT. The encoded protein is CASTLDGNTIYF. The J gene is TRBJ1-3, the V gene TRBV5-8; D unresolved. V gave up 6 bases and J gave up 3 bases, with 7 bases separating them. Germline assignment: CDR1 SGHTS and CDR2 YDEGEE. CDR3 length: 12 amino acids.

The V and J genes are TRBV30 and TRBJ2-7; no reliable D call. The CDR3 length is 13 residues. The V gene's germline CDR1 is GTSNPN and CDR2 SVGIG (reference sequence). Trimming left V 1 base short and J 2 bases short, with 9 bases between. CDR3 protein: CAWSGPVAYEQYF. DNA for the CDR3: TGTGCCTGGAGTGGTCCGGTCGCCTACGAGCAGTACTTC.

This chain uses TRBV24-1 with TRBJ2-1, with TRBD1 identical over 8 bases. The germline V gene encodes CDR1 KGHDR and CDR2 SFDVKD. J lost 0 bases, V lost 5 bases, and 5 bases had no gene match. This CDR3 has 16 amino acids. The CDR3 is CATSAADRGSYNEQFF. CDR3 DNA sequence: TGTGCCACCAGTGCCGCCGACAGGGGCTCCTACAATGAGCAGTTCTTC.

The chain couples TRBV6-1 to TRBJ1-5; tentatively, D is TRBD1 (5 bases). V lost 2 bases to trimming and J lost 3 bases, with 11 bases between them. The germline V gene has CDR1 MNHNS and CDR2 SASEGT. The CDR3 has 15 amino acids. CDR3 DNA sequence: TGTGCCAGCAGTGAAATGGGGCAGGACAATCAGCCCCAGCATTTT. Its protein product is CASSEMGQDNQPQHF.

V and J are TRBV18 and TRBJ1-1, with TRBD1 identical over 7 bases. Per the germline V gene, CDR1 is KGHSH and CDR2 is LQKENI. V lost 2 bases to trimming and J lost 8 bases; unmatched junction nucleotides: 8. The CDR3 runs to 14 residues. The chain's CDR3 is CASSPKGQIKEAFF. DNA for the CDR3: TGTGCCAGCTCACCAAAGGGACAGATAAAAGAAGCTTTCTTT.

The CDR3 region has the DNA TGTGCCAGCAGCCAAAGAGCCTCTGGAAACACCATATATTTT. Its translation is CASSQRASGNTIYF. The V gene is TRBV6-5, the J gene TRBJ1-3; D not certain. V shed 6 bases and J shed 0 bases, with 9 bases lying between them. Germline V gives CDR1 MNHEY, CDR2 SVGAGI. This CDR3 comprises 14 residues.

The chain employs TRBV10-2 and TRBJ2-1, with 7 bases identical to TRBD1. J was trimmed by 5 bases and V by 6 bases; bases with no gene match: 7. This CDR3 region has 14 residues. The V gene's germline CDR1 is WSHSY and CDR2 SAAADI. The CDR3 spells CASSATGRNNEQFF. CDR3 nucleotide sequence: TGCGCCAGCAGCGCGACAGGGCGGAACAATGAGCAGTTCTTC.

The chain recombines TRBV7-9 with TRBJ2-1; 12 nucleotides align to TRBD1. Germline V gene data show CDR1 as SEHNR and CDR2 as FQNEAQ (reference sequence). Trimming removed 5 bases from V and 8 bases from J; junction bases left unmatched: 7. This CDR3 is 15 amino acids long. The CDR3, as DNA: TGTGCCAGCAGCCCACGGGACAGGGGGCCCTATGAGCAGTTCTTC. This gives the protein CASSPRDRGPYEQFF.

The chain is built from TRBV19 and TRBJ1-2; D ambiguous. Germline V gene data show CDR1 as LNHDA and CDR2 as SQIVND (reference sequence). The CDR3 runs 14 residues. V was shortened by 1 base and J by 8 bases, with 14 bases between the two germline ends. This chain's CDR3 is CASSIGSPPSGYTF. As DNA, the CDR3 is TGTGCCAGTAGTATAGGGAGTCCCCCAAGCGGCTACACCTTC.

The chain couples TRBV10-3 to TRBJ1-6; D ambiguous. From germline, CDR1 is ENHRY and CDR2 SYGVKD. The V gene lost 3 bases and the J gene lost 7 bases, with 13 bases spanning the gap. CDR3 size: 15 residues. The CDR3 spells CAISDPRGVNSPLHF. CDR3 sequence (DNA): TGTGCCATCAGTGATCCCCGGGGTGTGAATTCACCCCTCCACTTT.

V gene TRBV3-1 (or the pseudogene TRBV3-2) combines with J gene TRBJ1-2; TRBD1 aligns across 9 bases. The CDR3 sequence is 13 residues long. Trimming cost V 3 bases and J 10 bases; bases outside gene matches: 6. CDR1 and CDR2 (germline): LGHDT, YNNKEL (reference sequence). CDR3 region: CASSQGTGKIYTF. In DNA form, the CDR3 reads TGTGCCAGCAGCCAGGGGACAGGGAAAATCTACACCTTC.

The V and J genes are TRBV20-1 and TRBJ2-7; no firm D call. Germline V gene sequence: CDR1 DFQATT, CDR2 SNEGSKA (reference sequence). Trimming cost V 5 bases and J 5 bases, with 10 bases left between them. This CDR3 spans 11 amino acids. The CDR3, as DNA: TGCAGTGCTGTGCGAATGGACGAGCAGTACTTC. Encoded protein: CSAVRMDEQYF.